Presented here are 24 T cell receptor beta chains from one specimen sequenced in a study of T cells in Graves' hyperthyroidism and ophthalmopathy. TCR beta CDR3 regions were amplified from RNA transcripts. Carried out on the TCR CDR3, a first-round RT-PCR used the HTBI primer set. TCRdb redid the calling of the multiplex PCR reads with MiXCR, one entry per CDR3 protein. The sample carries hundreds of thousands of distinct CDR3 sequences, 15% to 20% recorded once. What was sequenced was blood. All receptors derive from a man aged 35 to 55 with Graves' ophthalmopathy.

This clonotype was counted between two and nine times. The chain uses TRBV4-2 and TRBJ2-2; 7 positions agree with TRBD2. CDR1 and CDR2 from the germline V gene are LGHNA and YNFKEQ. V lost 0 bases, J lost 0 bases, and 7 bases stayed unmatched. The CDR3 spans 18 residues. The CDR3 bases are TGTGCCAGCAGCCAAGACCTGGCGGGAGCCTCGAACACCGGGGAGCTGTTTTTT. It is translated as CASSQDLAGASNTGELFF.

The gene calls are TRBV5-5 and TRBJ2-1; D gene ambiguous. Germline CDR1 and CDR2: SGHKS and YYEKEE (reference sequence). The CDR3 spans 12 residues. Trimming took 1 base from V and 6 from J, leaving 5 bases between them. The chain's CDR3 is CASSLLLNEQFF. The CDR3 bases are TGTGCCAGCAGCTTGTTACTCAATGAGCAGTTCTTC.

The sample holds many counts of this clonotype. The chain links TRBV18 to TRBJ2-7; TRBD1 is a possible D gene (6 bases). CDR3 length: 15 amino acids. V was trimmed by 3 bases and J by 2 bases, leaving 14 bases between them. The germline V gene has CDR1 KGHSH and CDR2 LQKENI. The CDR3 DNA reads as TGTGCCAGCTCACCTCCGGGACAAGGTGCCTACGAGCAGTACTTC. It specifies CASSPPGQGAYEQYF. Filled out from reference TRBV18 and TRBJ2-7, the complete variable domain reads NAGVMQNPRHLVRRRGQEARLRCSPMKGHSHVYWYRQLPEEGLKFMVYLQKENIIDESGMPKERFSAEFPKEGPSILRIQQVVRGDSAAYFCASSPPGQGAYEQYFGPGTRLTVT.

This chain uses TRBV9 with TRBJ1-2; 10 bases map to TRBD1. This CDR3 spans 18 amino acids. CDR1 is SGDLS, CDR2 YYNGEE, per germline. The ends lost 0 bases at V and 5 bases at J; junction bases unmatched: 13. CDR3 sequence: CASSVGGLPGQGEYGYTF. CDR3 coding DNA: TGTGCCAGCAGCGTAGGTGGGCTACCAGGACAGGGGGAATATGGCTACACCTTC.

The gene calls are TRBV7-2 and TRBJ2-5; 8 bases align to TRBD1. Germline V gene lookup returns CDR1 SGHTA and CDR2 FQGNSA. The CDR3 length is 16 residues. Trimming took 1 base from V and 4 from J; bases not matched to a gene: 8. The CDR3 region has the DNA TGTGCCAGCAGCTTAGATGGGACAGGCCGGAGAGAGACCCAGTACTTC. It yields the protein CASSLDGTGRRETQYF. Based on the CDR3 plus reference TRBV7-2 and TRBJ2-5, the full variable domain is GAGVSQSPSNKVTEKGKDVELRCDPISGHTALYWYRQSLGQGLEFLIYFQGNSAPDKSGLPSDRFSAERTGGSVSTLTIQRTQQEDSAVYLCASSLDGTGRRETQYFGPGTRLLVL.

The V gene is TRBV30, the J gene TRBJ2-6, with 7 bases that match TRBD2. J was trimmed by 1 base and V by 5 bases; bases with no gene match: 5. CDR1 is GTSNPN and CDR2 is SVGIG in the germline V gene (reference sequence). The CDR3 is made up of 15 amino acids. CDR3 nucleotide sequence: TGTGCCTGGGACCGCGGGAGTTCTGGGGCCAACGTCCTGACTTTC. It encodes CAWDRGSSGANVLTF.

V gene TRBV19 combines with J gene TRBJ2-3, with TRBD2 as a possible D gene (5 bases). The CDR3 is 14 amino acids. The germline V gene encodes CDR1 LNHDA and CDR2 SQIVND (reference sequence). Trimming cost V 4 bases and J 6 bases, with 14 bases left between them. The CDR3, as DNA: TGTGCCAGTAGTAGCTCCTCGGGGATCGATACGCAGTATTTT. The encoded protein is CASSSSSGIDTQYF.

This clonotype appeared a few times. The chain recombines TRBV7-3 with TRBJ1-5; 10 bases fit TRBD1. The germline CDR1 and CDR2 sequences are SGHTA and FQGTGA. With 5 bases clipped from V and 3 bases from J, the junction kept 10 bases outside the gene matches. The CDR3 has 17 residues. CDR3 sequence: CASSRTGTGAFNQPQHF. The CDR3 DNA sequence: TGTGCCAGCAGCCGAACCGGGACAGGGGCCTTCAATCAGCCCCAGCATTTT.

The DNA for the CDR3 is TGTGCCAGCAGTTTACATGGGGGGTGGGGGGAGCTGTTTTTT. This codes for CASSLHGGWGELFF. The chain links TRBV12-3 or TRBV12-4 to TRBJ2-2; D may be TRBD2 (6 bases). The CDR3 loop spans 14 amino acids. V was cut by 2 bases and J by 8 bases, with 12 bases left in between.

This clonotype has just a few counts. V and J are TRBV2 and TRBJ2-1; TRBD2 agrees at 14 bases. The junction had 7 bases not matched to a gene; V was cut back by 6 bases and J by 9 bases. In germline, CDR1 is SNHLY, CDR2 FYNNEI. This CDR3 has 15 residues. This chain's CDR3 is CASSTGLAGEVEQFF. The CDR3 DNA reads as TGTGCCAGCAGCACGGGACTAGCGGGAGAAGTTGAGCAGTTCTTC.

The chain joins TRBV12-3 or TRBV12-4 to TRBJ2-7, with 7 bases identical to TRBD1. This CDR3 contains 15 residues. V trimming: 0 bases; J trimming: 0 bases; junction bases outside the gene matches: 2. This CDR3 reads CASSLAQGHSYEQYF. Written as DNA, the CDR3 is TGTGCCAGCAGTTTAGCACAGGGGCACTCCTACGAGCAGTACTTC.

The J gene is TRBJ2-6, the V gene TRBV5-1; 8 bases map to TRBD1. In germline, CDR1 is SGHRS, CDR2 YFSETQ. The CDR3 is made up of 16 amino acids. J lost 1 base, V lost 2 bases, and 2 bases had no gene match. The CDR3 DNA sequence: TGCGCCAGCAGCTTTTGGACAGGGTCTGGGGCCAACGTCCTGACTTTC. Its protein product is CASSFWTGSGANVLTF.

This clonotype was seen many times. The chain combines TRBV10-3 with TRBJ2-6, with D hard to call. Germline V lookup: CDR1 ENHRY, CDR2 SYGVKD. The ends were cut back, 10 bases at V and 10 bases at J, with 17 bases in the middle. This CDR3 has 13 residues. DNA for the CDR3: TGTGCCACCAAAAACCAAAATGATAACGTCCTGACTTTC. It specifies CATKNQNDNVLTF.

At least ten counts were recorded for this clonotype. This chain connects TRBV7-9 to TRBJ2-3, with 8 bases identical to TRBD1. V lost 3 bases, J lost 5 bases, and 4 bases stayed unmatched. CDR3 length: 14 residues. CDR1 is SEHNR, CDR2 FQNEAQ, per germline (reference sequence). The CDR3 DNA reads TGTGCCAGCAGCTTGGGGACAGGAGGAGATACGCAGTATTTT. Residues: CASSLGTGGDTQYF. The full variable domain, in which reference TRBV7-9 and TRBJ2-3 provide the parts outside the CDR3, is DTGVSQNPRHKITKRGQNVTFRCDPISEHNRLYWYRQTLGQGPEFLTYFQNEAQLEKSRLLSDRFSAERPKGSFSTLEIQRTEQGDSAMYLCASSLGTGGDTQYFGPGTRLTVL.

The V call is TRBV28, the J call TRBJ1-5; no reliable D call. Germline CDR1 is MDHEN and CDR2 is SYDVKM. The V gene lost 2 bases and the J gene lost 4 bases, with 9 bases spanning the gap. The CDR3 consists of 14 residues. CDR3 coding DNA: TGTGCCAGCAGTTTAGTGTCAAGAAATCAGCCCCAGCATTTT. Amino acid sequence: CASSLVSRNQPQHF.

This clonotype was recorded at least ten times. The V call is TRBV11-3, the J call TRBJ2-1; 9 bases match TRBD2. V was clipped by 5 bases and J by 5 bases; unmatched bases: 7. CDR1 is SGHNT, CDR2 YENEEA, per germline. The CDR3 extends over 15 amino acids. CDR3 bases: TGTGCCAGCAGCCGGGATAGCGGGGGTAACAATGAGCAGTTCTTC. Protein sequence: CASSRDSGGNNEQFF.

V usage is TRBV7-9 and J usage is TRBJ1-1; the D is unclear. The CDR3 spans 14 residues. Germline lookup yields CDR1 SEHNR and CDR2 FQNEAQ (reference sequence). Deletions cut 0 bases from V and 8 bases from J, with 13 bases between. CDR3 DNA: TGTGCCAGCAGCTTAGCGATGGGGAGAAGGGAAGCTTTCTTT. Translated, it gives CASSLAMGRREAFF.

This clonotype was seen at least ten times. The V call is TRBV7-2, the J call TRBJ2-1; 11 bases line up with TRBD2. Germline CDR1 is SGHTA and CDR2 is FQGNSA. After removal of 0 bases from V and 10 bases from J, the junction contained 5 bases not matched to a gene. There are 15 residues in the CDR3. The CDR3 DNA reads as TGTGCCAGCAGCTTAGCTCGACTAGCGGGGAACGAGCAGTTCTTC. This gives the protein CASSLARLAGNEQFF.

This clonotype was found a few times. The CDR3 coding sequence is TGTGCCAGCCGCCCGCCGATAAGCTCCTACAATGAGCAGTTCTTC. Translating gives CASRPPISSYNEQFF. The chain has TRBV6-1 and TRBJ2-1; D unclear. Trimming took 8 bases from V and 0 from J, leaving 14 bases between them. The CDR3 is made up of 15 amino acids. CDR1 and CDR2 (germline): MNHNS, SASEGT.

This clonotype was picked up a small number of times. The gene calls are TRBV7-9 and TRBJ2-3, with 8 bases aligning to TRBD2. The V gene's germline CDR1 is SEHNR and CDR2 FQNEAQ (reference sequence). The CDR3 extends over 14 amino acids. V was clipped by 5 bases and J by 4 bases; unmatched bases: 5. CDR3 sequence: CASSKSGGPDTQYF. CDR3 nucleotides: TGTGCCAGCAGCAAGAGCGGGGGTCCAGATACGCAGTATTTT.

The chain combines TRBV9 with TRBJ2-5; no reliable D call. CDR1 SGDLS and CDR2 YYNGEE come from the germline V gene. Trimming took off 2 bases at V and 5 bases at J, with 10 bases between the two ends. The CDR3 sequence is 13 residues long. The CDR3 region is CASSVFPGETQYF. CDR3 DNA: TGTGCCAGCAGCGTCTTTCCCGGGGAGACCCAGTACTTC.

This clonotype was observed at least ten times. The chain carries TRBV28 and TRBJ2-7, with 9 bases that match TRBD1. Germline values: CDR1 MDHEN, CDR2 SYDVKM. Trimming cost V 2 bases and J 6 bases; bases outside gene matches: 5. The CDR3 is 14 residues long. Here the CDR3 DNA reads TGTGCCAGCAGTTTAGGGGACAGGGCGGGCGAGCAGTACTTC. It encodes CASSLGDRAGEQYF.

CDR3 sequence reads: CASTASLAPGNEQFF. The CDR3 DNA is TGTGCCAGCACCGCTTCACTAGCCCCCGGCAATGAGCAGTTCTTC. The gene calls are TRBV12-3 or TRBV12-4 and TRBJ2-1; a weak D match, TRBD2 (6 bases). Trimming shortened V by 7 bases and J by 6 bases, and 19 bases separated the two germline ends. The CDR3 consists of 15 residues.

This clonotype was found many times. The V call is TRBV2, the J call TRBJ2-7; possibly TRBD1 for D (5 bases). V lost 3 bases and J 2 bases, leaving 14 bases between the germline ends. Germline assignment: CDR1 SNHLY and CDR2 FYNNEI. This CDR3 is 15 amino acids long. The CDR3: CASSEVTDSPYEQYF. The CDR3 DNA reads TGTGCCAGCAGTGAGGTGACTGACAGCCCCTACGAGCAGTACTTC.